This T cell receptor beta chain was captured in a study of CD8 T cells in Susac syndrome. An input of about 0.5 to 1 ug of RNA was subjected to reverse transcription using random hexamers. Multiplex PCR with immunoSEQ amplified the TCR beta CDR3 across 54 Vbeta and 13 Jbeta. TCRdb processed the immunoSEQ multiplex PCR reads anew with MiXCR; each CDR3 protein has one entry. This table holds around 200,000 distinct CDR3 sequences, about 95% found once. Germline CDR1 is MGHDK and CDR2 is SYGVNS. The CDR3 sequence is 17 residues long. The J segment lost 3 bases and the V segment lost 0 bases, leaving 9 bases of the junction unmatched.

J is TRBJ2-5 and V is TRBV25-1; TRBD1 matches at 8 bases. This clonotype was sampled from a human donor with multiple sclerosis. The sample taken for sequencing was CD4+ T cells from PBMCs. CDR3 loop: CASSEYGLTGAEETQYF. CDR3 DNA: TGTGCCAGCAGTGAATATGGGTTGACAGGGGCGGAAGAGACCCAGTACTTC.